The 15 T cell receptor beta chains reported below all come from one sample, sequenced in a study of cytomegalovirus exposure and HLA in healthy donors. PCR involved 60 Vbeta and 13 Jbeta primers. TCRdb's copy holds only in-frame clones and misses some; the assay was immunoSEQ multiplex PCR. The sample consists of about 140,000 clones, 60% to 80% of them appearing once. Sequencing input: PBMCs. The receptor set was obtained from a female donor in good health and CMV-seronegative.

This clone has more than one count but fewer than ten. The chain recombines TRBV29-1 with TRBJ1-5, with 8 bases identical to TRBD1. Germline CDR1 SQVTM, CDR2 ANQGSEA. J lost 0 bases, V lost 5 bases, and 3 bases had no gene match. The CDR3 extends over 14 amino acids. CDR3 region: CSVQGANSNQPQHF. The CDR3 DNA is TGCAGCGTTCAGGGGGCGAATAGCAATCAGCCCCAGCATTTT.

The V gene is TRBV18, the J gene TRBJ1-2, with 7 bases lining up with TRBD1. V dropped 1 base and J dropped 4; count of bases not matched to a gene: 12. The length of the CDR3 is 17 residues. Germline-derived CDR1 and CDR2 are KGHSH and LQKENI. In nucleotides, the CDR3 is TGTGCCAGCTCACCACAGGGACAGACCCTCTTGGCCTATGGCTACACCTTC. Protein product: CASSPQGQTLLAYGYTF.

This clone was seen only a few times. DNA for the CDR3: TGTGCCAGCAGCCTATCGGACAGGGGAACTACTGAAGCTTTCTTT. Protein sequence: CASSLSDRGTTEAFF. The gene calls are TRBV4-2 and TRBJ1-1, with 9 bases that match TRBD1. The germline gives CDR1 LGHNA, CDR2 YNFKEQ. This CDR3 contains 15 residues. V shed 4 bases and J 5 bases; nucleotides not matched to a gene: 8.

CDR3 DNA sequence: TGTGCCAGCAGCGTACCTCAGGGGGCCGGCTACACCTTC. This encodes CASSVPQGAGYTF. The chain has TRBV9 and TRBJ1-2, with 8 nucleotides matching TRBD1. V dropped 1 base and J dropped 8; count of bases not matched to a gene: 4. The germline gives CDR1 SGDLS, CDR2 YYNGEE. The CDR3 contains 13 residues. Filled out from reference TRBV9 and TRBJ1-2, the complete variable domain reads DSGVTQTPKHLITATGQRVTLRCSPRSGDLSVYWYQQSLDQGLQFLIQYYNGEERAKGNILERFSAQQFPDLHSELNLSSLELGDSALYFCASSVPQGAGYTFGSGTRLTVV.

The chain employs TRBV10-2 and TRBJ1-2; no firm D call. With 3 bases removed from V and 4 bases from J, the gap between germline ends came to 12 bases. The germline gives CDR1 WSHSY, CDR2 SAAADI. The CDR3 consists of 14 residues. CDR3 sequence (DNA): TGCGCCAGCAGTGAAGGTAGCAGAACCTATGGCTACACCTTC. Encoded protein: CASSEGSRTYGYTF.

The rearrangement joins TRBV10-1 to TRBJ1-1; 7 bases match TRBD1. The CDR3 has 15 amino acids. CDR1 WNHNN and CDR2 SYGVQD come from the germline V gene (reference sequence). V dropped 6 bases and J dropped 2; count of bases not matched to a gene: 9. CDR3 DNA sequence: TGCGCCAGCAGCGCTGAGGGACAGAGTAACACTGAAGCTTTCTTT. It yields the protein CASSAEGQSNTEAFF.

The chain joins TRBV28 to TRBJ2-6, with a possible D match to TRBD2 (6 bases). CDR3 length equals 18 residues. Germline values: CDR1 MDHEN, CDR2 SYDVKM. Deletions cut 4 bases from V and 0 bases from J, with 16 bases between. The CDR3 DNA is TGTGCCAGCAGTTCATGGAGGGCGGGATTCTCTGGGGCCAACGTCCTGACTTTC. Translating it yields CASSSWRAGFSGANVLTF.

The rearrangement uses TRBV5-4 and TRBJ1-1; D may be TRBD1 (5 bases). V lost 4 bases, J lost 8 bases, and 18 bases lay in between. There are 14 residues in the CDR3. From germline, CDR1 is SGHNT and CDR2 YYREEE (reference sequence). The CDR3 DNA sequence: TGTGCCAGCAGCATCCGCGGGCGGGGGGACGAAGCTTTCTTT. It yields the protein CASSIRGRGDEAFF.

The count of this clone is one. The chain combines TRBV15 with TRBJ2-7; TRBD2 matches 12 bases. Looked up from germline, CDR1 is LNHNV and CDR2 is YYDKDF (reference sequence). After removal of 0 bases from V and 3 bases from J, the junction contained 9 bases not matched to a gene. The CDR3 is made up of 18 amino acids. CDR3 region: CATSRDRLGLAGNYEQYF. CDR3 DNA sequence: TGTGCCACCAGCAGAGATCGACTAGGACTAGCGGGAAACTACGAGCAGTACTTC.

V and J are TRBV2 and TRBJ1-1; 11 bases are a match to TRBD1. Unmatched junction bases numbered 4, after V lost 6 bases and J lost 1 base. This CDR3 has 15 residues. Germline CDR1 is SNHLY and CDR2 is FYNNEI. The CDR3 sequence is CASRDRGRPNTEAFF. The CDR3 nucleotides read TGTGCCAGCAGGGACAGGGGGCGACCGAACACTGAAGCTTTCTTT. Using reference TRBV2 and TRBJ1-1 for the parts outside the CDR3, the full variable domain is EPEVTQTPSHQVTQMGQEVILRCVPISNHLYFYWYRQILGQKVEFLVSFYNNEISEKSEIFDDQFSVERPDGSNFTLKIRSTKLEDSAMYFCASRDRGRPNTEAFFGQGTRLTVV.

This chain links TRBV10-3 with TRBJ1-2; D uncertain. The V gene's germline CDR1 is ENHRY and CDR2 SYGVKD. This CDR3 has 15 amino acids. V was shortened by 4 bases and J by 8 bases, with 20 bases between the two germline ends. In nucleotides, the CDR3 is TGTGCCATCAGTGGGGAGGGCGCAGCTACCCGGGGCTACACCTTC. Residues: CAISGEGAATRGYTF.

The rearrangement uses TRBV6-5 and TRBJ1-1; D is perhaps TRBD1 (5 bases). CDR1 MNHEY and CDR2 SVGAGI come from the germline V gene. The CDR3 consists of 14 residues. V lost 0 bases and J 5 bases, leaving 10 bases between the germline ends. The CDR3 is CASSYSEGTTEAFF. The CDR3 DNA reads TGTGCCAGCAGTTACTCGGAGGGGACTACTGAAGCTTTCTTT.

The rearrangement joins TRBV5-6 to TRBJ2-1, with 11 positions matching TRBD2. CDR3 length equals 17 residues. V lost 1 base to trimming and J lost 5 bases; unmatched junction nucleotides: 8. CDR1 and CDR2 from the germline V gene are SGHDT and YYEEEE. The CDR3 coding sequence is TGTGCCAGCAGCTTGATCACGTGGACTAGCGGGCACAATGAGCAGTTCTTC. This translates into CASSLITWTSGHNEQFF.

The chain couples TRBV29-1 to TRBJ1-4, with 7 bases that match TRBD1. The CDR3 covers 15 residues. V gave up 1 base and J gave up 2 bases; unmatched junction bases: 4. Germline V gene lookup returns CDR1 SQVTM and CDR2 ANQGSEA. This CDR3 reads CSVEVQGRTNEKLFF. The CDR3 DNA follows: TGCAGCGTTGAAGTACAGGGGCGGACTAATGAAAAACTGTTTTTT.

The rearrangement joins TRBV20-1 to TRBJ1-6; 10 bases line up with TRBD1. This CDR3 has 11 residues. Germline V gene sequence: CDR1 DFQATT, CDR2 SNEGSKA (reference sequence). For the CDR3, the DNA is TGCAGGGGACAGGGGAATTCACCCCTCCACTTT. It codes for CRGQGNSPLHF.